This paragraph reports one T cell receptor (beta chain). One junction end disagrees with the germline gene, perhaps due to a read error. The CDR3 is 14 residues long. Germline CDR1 LGHNA, CDR2 YNFKEQ. This record belongs to a study of T cell changes during pregnancy in multiple sclerosis. Some clones are missing from TCRdb's copy, which holds only in-frame ones; the method was immunoSEQ multiplex PCR. The data show around 50,000 clones, 93% seen once. The chain has TRBV4-2 and TRBJ1-2; D gene ambiguous. This TCR was sampled from a female donor with multiple sclerosis, enrolled in a pregnancy study. The starting material was CD8+ T cells from peripheral blood mononuclear cells, obtained in the second trimester of pregnancy. The CDR3 sequence: CASSQDRGLDGYTF. The CDR3 DNA reads as TGTGCCAGCAGCCAAGATCGAGGGTTAGATGGGTACACCTTC.